These 20 T cell receptor beta chains were sequenced from one sample in a study of Graves' ophthalmopathy and Graves' hyperthyroidism. RNA transcripts were the source from which TCR beta CDR3 regions were amplified. The library came from an HTBI-primed first-round RT-PCR and a second-round multiplex PCR. Each CDR3 protein gets one entry after TCRdb re-called the multiplex PCR reads with MiXCR. The sample has roughly 610,000 distinct CDR3 sequences, about a fifth seen once. Sample: peripheral blood. The receptors here all came from a woman between 18 and 29 years old with stable Graves' hyperthyroidism. Some clones in this sample may be carry-over from other donors' samples.

This clonotype occurred many times. The chain employs TRBV6-1 and TRBJ2-7, with D unresolved. Trimming left V 1 base short and J 0 bases short, with 10 bases between. The germline V gene encodes CDR1 MNHNS and CDR2 SASEGT. The CDR3 totals 15 residues. CDR3 residues: CASSEDPKSSYEQYF. The DNA of the CDR3 is TGTGCCAGCAGTGAAGATCCCAAAAGCTCCTACGAGCAGTACTTC.

This clonotype was detected ten times or more. V gene TRBV6-5 combines with J gene TRBJ1-1; D is unresolved. CDR1 is MNHEY, CDR2 SVGAGI, per germline. The CDR3 consists of 13 residues. V was trimmed by 4 bases and J by 0 bases, leaving 6 bases between them. The CDR3 is CASSSRLNTEAFF. The CDR3 DNA reads as TGTGCCAGCAGTTCTCGGTTGAACACTGAAGCTTTCTTT.

The chain couples TRBV19 to TRBJ2-7; D call uncertain. Trimming pared 7 bases from V and 0 bases from J, leaving 10 bases between. Germline V gene data show CDR1 as LNHDA and CDR2 as SQIVND (reference sequence). The CDR3 sequence is 13 residues long. Written as DNA, the CDR3 is TGTGCCAGTACTTCAGCACACTCCTACGAGCAGTACTTC. It encodes CASTSAHSYEQYF.

Written as DNA, the CDR3 is TGTGCCTCCCCCGGTAGGGGCTCTGGAAACACCATATATTTT. As protein: CASPGRGSGNTIYF. V and J are TRBV30 and TRBJ1-3; D possibly corresponds to TRBD1 (5 bases). Trimming removed 7 bases from V and 0 bases from J, with 13 bases in between. In germline, CDR1 is GTSNPN, CDR2 SVGIG (reference sequence). The CDR3 contains 14 residues.

This clonotype appeared a few times. The chain is built from TRBV20-1 and TRBJ2-2; the match to TRBD2 covers 11 bases. Trimming cost V 6 bases and J 1 base; bases outside gene matches: 4. Looked up from germline, CDR1 is DFQATT and CDR2 is SNEGSKA (reference sequence). The CDR3 has 15 residues. The chain's CDR3 is CSAELAGENTGELFF. The CDR3 DNA follows: TGCAGTGCCGAACTAGCGGGAGAGAACACCGGGGAGCTGTTTTTT.

This clonotype was seen repeatedly, ten times or more. CDR3 coding DNA: TGTGCCAGCAGCTTCGACCCTGGGACGGCTACTGGCTACACCTTC. Translating gives CASSFDPGTATGYTF. The chain has TRBV11-2 and TRBJ1-2, with D maybe TRBD1 (5 bases). V gave up 3 bases and J gave up 7 bases, with 18 bases separating them. The CDR3 totals 15 residues. Germline V gene sequence: CDR1 SGHAT, CDR2 FQNNGV.

This clonotype showed up many times. The chain employs TRBV5-5 and TRBJ1-1; unclear D gene. This CDR3 has 16 residues. Germline CDR1 reads SGHKS; CDR2 reads YYEKEE (reference sequence). The V end was cut by 1 base, the J end by 2 bases, with 15 bases between. CDR3 loop: CASSLLPLNYNTEAFF. CDR3 nucleotides: TGTGCCAGCAGCTTGTTGCCACTTAACTACAACACTGAAGCTTTCTTT.

Comments on this clonotype: A much larger clone lies a single base off, so this may be a read error. The chain joins TRBV7-2 to TRBJ2-5; D perhaps matches TRBD2 (5 bases). This CDR3 has 13 amino acids. CDR1 and CDR2 from the germline V gene are SGHTA and FQGNSA. CDR3 protein: CASSLAPRETRYF. The CDR3 DNA reads TGTGCCAGCAGCTTAGCGCCTAGGGAGACCCGGTACTTC.

The rearrangement links TRBV20-1 to TRBJ2-7; 9 nucleotides align to TRBD1. CDR1 and CDR2 from the germline V gene are DFQATT and SNEGSKA (reference sequence). V shed 5 bases and J 1 base; nucleotides not matched to a gene: 6. This CDR3 region has 14 residues. CDR3 in DNA: TGCAGTGCTCCGTGGACAGGGGAGTCCTACGAGCAGTACTTC. It yields the protein CSAPWTGESYEQYF.

This clonotype was recorded a few times. The chain has TRBV7-8 and TRBJ2-5, with 9 bases aligning to TRBD1. The length of the CDR3 is 15 residues. Germline values: CDR1 SGHVS, CDR2 FQNEAQ. The trim removed 4 bases at V and 1 base at J, leaving 4 bases unmatched. CDR3 loop: CASSYGQGSQETQYF. The CDR3 DNA reads as TGTGCCAGCAGCTACGGACAGGGGAGCCAAGAGACCCAGTACTTC.

This clonotype was counted at least ten times. The J gene is TRBJ1-2, the V gene TRBV29-1; D remains ambiguous. V lost 1 base to trimming and J lost 4 bases, with 7 bases between them. Looked up from germline, CDR1 is SQVTM and CDR2 is ANQGSEA. This CDR3 contains 12 residues. The CDR3 bases are TGCAGCGTTGAAGGCATAACCTATGGCTACACCTTC. As protein: CSVEGITYGYTF.

This clonotype was seen ten or more times. The CDR3 protein is CASSLRGLGYGYTF. CDR3 bases: TGTGCCAGCAGCCTTCGAGGACTTGGCTATGGCTACACCTTC. The rearrangement uses TRBV12-3 or TRBV12-4 and TRBJ1-2, with unresolved D. V lost 6 bases, J lost 4 bases, and 15 bases lay in between. This CDR3 spans 14 amino acids.

At least ten counts were recorded for this clonotype. V is TRBV7-3 and J is TRBJ2-5, with no clear D. From germline, CDR1 is SGHTA and CDR2 FQGTGA. The CDR3 runs 14 residues. V was cut by 4 bases and J by 5 bases, with 14 bases left in between. The CDR3 DNA follows: TGTGCCAGCAGCTCCCCGGGCGCTGGCGAGACCCAGTACTTC. As protein: CASSSPGAGETQYF.

In this sample, this clonotype turned up a few times. The chain recombines TRBV29-1 with TRBJ2-2, with unresolved D. CDR1 and CDR2 from the germline V gene are SQVTM and ANQGSEA. V lost 7 bases and J 1 base, leaving 10 bases between the germline ends. The CDR3 consists of 13 residues. For the CDR3, the DNA is TGCAGCGCAAGACCGCTGAACACCGGGGAGCTGTTTTTT. It specifies CSARPLNTGELFF.

This clonotype was seen a handful of times. This may come from a read error, since a much larger clone is one base off. The gene calls are TRBV30 and TRBJ2-5; tentatively, D is TRBD2 (5 bases). The germline gives CDR1 GTSNPN, CDR2 SVGIG (reference sequence). CDR3 length: 12 amino acids. Trimming took 2 bases from V and 7 from J, leaving 11 bases between them. The CDR3 DNA is TGTGCCTGGAGTCGGGATTTAGGGACCCAGTACTTC. Its translation: CAWSRDLGTQYF.

This clonotype appeared many times. V and J are TRBV12-3 or TRBV12-4 and TRBJ2-7; 9 bases align to TRBD1. The trim removed 5 bases at V and 0 bases at J, leaving 5 bases unmatched. The CDR3 runs 15 residues. CDR3 residues: CASSRPGQGSYEQYF. As DNA, the CDR3 is TGTGCCAGCAGTCGTCCGGGACAGGGCTCCTACGAGCAGTACTTC.

This clonotype was detected only a few times. The CDR3 coding sequence is TGCGCCAGCAGCCAAGTTGCCGCCGGGGCCAACGTCCTGACTTTC. Translation: CASSQVAAGANVLTF. The rearrangement joins TRBV4-1 to TRBJ2-6; no clear D gene. The CDR3 loop spans 15 amino acids. Germline CDR1 MGHRA, CDR2 YSYEKL. V dropped 1 base and J dropped 4 bases, with 8 bases sitting between them.

The chain couples TRBV5-1 to TRBJ2-2; 9 nucleotides match TRBD2. The V gene's germline CDR1 is SGHRS and CDR2 YFSETQ. V shed 5 bases and J 4 bases; nucleotides not matched to a gene: 3. CDR3 length: 14 residues. Written as DNA, the CDR3 is TGCGCCAGCAGGACGGGACTAGCCACCGGGGAGCTGTTTTTT. It specifies CASRTGLATGELFF.

The V call is TRBV10-1, the J call TRBJ1-2; D gene unclear. Trimming pared 6 bases from V and 7 bases from J, leaving 12 bases between. This CDR3 is built from 12 residues. The germline gives CDR1 WNHNN, CDR2 SYGVQD (reference sequence). The CDR3 sequence is CASRMRGGGYTF. The CDR3 DNA follows: TGCGCCAGCAGGATGAGAGGTGGTGGCTACACCTTC.

Many counts were recorded for this clonotype. V is TRBV12-3 or TRBV12-4 and J is TRBJ1-1, with a weak D call TRBD1 (5 bases). The CDR3 is 14 amino acids. Trimming stripped 6 bases from V and 1 base from J, with 12 bases between. DNA of the CDR3: TGTGCCAGCAGCTCGCAGGGTCGGAACACTGAAGCTTTCTTT. This codes for CASSSQGRNTEAFF.